This TCR beta chain was observed in a study of blood T cell repertoires in COVID-19. Study-level background: Samples came from the United States, Italy and Spain, spanning acute and convalescent COVID-19. T cells, B-cell-depleted T cells, or PBMCs supplied cDNA or gDNA.

CDR1 is SGHTA and CDR2 is FQGNSA in the germline V gene. The CDR3 totals 14 residues. V gave up 5 bases and J gave up 3 bases; unmatched junction bases: 5. Methods used by the authors: Cell counts per sample came from amplifying reference gene primers. The protocol was immunoSEQ multiplex PCR, while the TCRdb copy is restricted to in-frame clones and leaves out a portion. From that table come the V and J calls and clone size; the DNA was used to work out D and trimming. The repertoire holds 60,000 or so clones, with 78% as singletons. The chain uses TRBV7-2 and TRBJ2-7; 9 positions agree with TRBD2. The source is a human donor in a cohort sampled during active COVID-19. What was sequenced was peripheral blood. The CDR3 loop is CASSPEAGGYEQYF. CDR3 in DNA: TGTGCCAGCAGCCCGGAAGCGGGAGGCTACGAGCAGTACTTC.